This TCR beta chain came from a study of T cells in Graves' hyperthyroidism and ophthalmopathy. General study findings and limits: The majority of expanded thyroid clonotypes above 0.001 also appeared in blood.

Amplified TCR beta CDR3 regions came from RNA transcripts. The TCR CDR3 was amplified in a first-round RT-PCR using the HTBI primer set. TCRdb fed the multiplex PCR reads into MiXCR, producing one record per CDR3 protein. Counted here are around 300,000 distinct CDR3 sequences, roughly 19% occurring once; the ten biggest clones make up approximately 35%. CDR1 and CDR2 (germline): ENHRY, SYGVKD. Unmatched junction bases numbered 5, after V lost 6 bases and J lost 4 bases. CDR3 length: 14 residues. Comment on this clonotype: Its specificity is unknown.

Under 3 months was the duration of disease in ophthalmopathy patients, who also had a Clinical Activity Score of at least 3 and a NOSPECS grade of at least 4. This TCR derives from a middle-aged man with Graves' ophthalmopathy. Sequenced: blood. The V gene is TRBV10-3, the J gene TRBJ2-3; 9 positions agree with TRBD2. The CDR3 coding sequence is TGTGCCATCAGATTTAGCGGGAGTGCAGATACGCAGTATTTT. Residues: CAIRFSGSADTQYF.